Listed below are T cell receptor beta chains from one sample, sequenced in a study of cytomegalovirus exposure and HLA in healthy donors. Using immunoSEQ multiplex PCR, the repertoire was profiled, and TCRdb retains in-frame clones only, with some absent. The sample shows approximately 220,000 clones, approximately 82% of them seen only once. The sample was PBMCs. The receptors shown here come from a man between 18 and 35 years old in good health and CMV-seronegative. CDR3s include the opening cysteine and the closing phenylalanine or tryptophan. Clone size is not always given. Where it is, it says once, few, many or a class for expanded clones.

abundance,v_gene,j_gene,CDR3aa
NA,TRBV2,TRBJ2-7,CASKWGVSYEQYF
NA,TRBV29-1,TRBJ1-3,CSVGTYQGNTIYF
NA,TRBV5-1,TRBJ1-1,CASSLEQGYTEAFF
few,TRBV14,TRBJ2-3,CASRQKTGIDTQYF
NA,TRBV11-1,TRBJ2-7,CASSLGAGAQNEQYF
few,TRBV30,TRBJ2-7,CAWVIRTGAYEQYF
NA,TRBV10-2,TRBJ2-2,CASQGQGMTGELFF
NA,TRBV27,TRBJ2-5,CASSPRLAGGWETQYF
few,TRBV30,TRBJ2-3,CAWTRSTDTQYF
NA,TRBV30,TRBJ1-2,CAWSVSGSYGYTF
NA,TRBV15,TRBJ2-1,CATSGSGRAGEQFF
NA,TRBV5-1,TRBJ1-2,CASSTSGYGGYTF
NA,TRBV7-2,TRBJ1-1,CASSPQQGIGTEAFF
NA,TRBV10-1,TRBJ1-1,CASSREPTMNTEAFF